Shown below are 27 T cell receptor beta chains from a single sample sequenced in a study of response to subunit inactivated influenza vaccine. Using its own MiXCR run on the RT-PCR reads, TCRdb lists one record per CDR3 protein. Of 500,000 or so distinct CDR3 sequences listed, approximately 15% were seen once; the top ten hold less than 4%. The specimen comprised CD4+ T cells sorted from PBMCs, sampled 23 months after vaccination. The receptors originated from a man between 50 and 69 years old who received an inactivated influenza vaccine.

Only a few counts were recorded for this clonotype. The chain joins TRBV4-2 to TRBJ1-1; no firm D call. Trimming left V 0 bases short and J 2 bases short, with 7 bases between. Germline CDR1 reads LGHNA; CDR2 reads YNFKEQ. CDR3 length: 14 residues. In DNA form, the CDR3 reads TGTGCCAGCAGCCAAGATGCCGGTAACACTGAAGCTTTCTTT. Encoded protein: CASSQDAGNTEAFF.

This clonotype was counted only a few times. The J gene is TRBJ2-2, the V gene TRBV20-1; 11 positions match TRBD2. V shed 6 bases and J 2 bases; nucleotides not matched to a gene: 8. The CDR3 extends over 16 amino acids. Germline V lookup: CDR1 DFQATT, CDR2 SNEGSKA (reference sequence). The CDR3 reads CSARLAGSKNTGELFF. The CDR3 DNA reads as TGCAGTGCCAGACTAGCGGGATCTAAAAACACCGGGGAGCTGTTTTTT.

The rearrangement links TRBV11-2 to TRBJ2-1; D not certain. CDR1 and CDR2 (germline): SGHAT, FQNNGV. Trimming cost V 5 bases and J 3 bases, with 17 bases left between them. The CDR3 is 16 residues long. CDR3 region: CASSRSQAMGYNEQFF. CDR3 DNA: TGTGCCAGCAGCCGATCTCAAGCAATGGGCTACAATGAGCAGTTCTTC.

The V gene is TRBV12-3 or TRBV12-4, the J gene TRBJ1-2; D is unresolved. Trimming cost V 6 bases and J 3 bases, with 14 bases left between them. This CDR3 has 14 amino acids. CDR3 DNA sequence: TGTGCCAGCAGCCAAACCCTAGGGCACTATGGCTACACCTTC. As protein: CASSQTLGHYGYTF.

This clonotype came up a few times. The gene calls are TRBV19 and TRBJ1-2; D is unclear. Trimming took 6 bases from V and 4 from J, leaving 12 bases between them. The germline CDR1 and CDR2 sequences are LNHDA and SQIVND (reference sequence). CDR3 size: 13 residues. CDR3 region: CASSGAWRYGYTF. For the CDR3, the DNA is TGTGCCAGTAGCGGAGCCTGGCGCTATGGCTACACCTTC. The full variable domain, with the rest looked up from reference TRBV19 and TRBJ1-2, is DGGITQSPKYLFRKEGQNVTLSCEQNLNHDAMYWYRQDPGQGLRLIYYSQIVNDFQKGDIAEGYSVSREKKESFPLTVTSAQKNPTAFYLCASSGAWRYGYTFGSGTRLTVV.

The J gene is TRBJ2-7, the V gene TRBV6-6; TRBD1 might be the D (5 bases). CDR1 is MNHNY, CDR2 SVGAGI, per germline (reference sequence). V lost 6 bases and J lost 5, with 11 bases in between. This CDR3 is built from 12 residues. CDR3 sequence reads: CASRKQDNEQYF. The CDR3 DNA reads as TGTGCCAGCAGAAAACAGGACAACGAGCAGTACTTC.

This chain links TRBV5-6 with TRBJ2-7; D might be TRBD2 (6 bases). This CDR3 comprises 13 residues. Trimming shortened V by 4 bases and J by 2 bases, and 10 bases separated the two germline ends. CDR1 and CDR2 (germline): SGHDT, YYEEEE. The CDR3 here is CASSRGTPYEQYF. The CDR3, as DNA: TGTGCCAGCAGCCGTGGGACTCCCTACGAGCAGTACTTC.

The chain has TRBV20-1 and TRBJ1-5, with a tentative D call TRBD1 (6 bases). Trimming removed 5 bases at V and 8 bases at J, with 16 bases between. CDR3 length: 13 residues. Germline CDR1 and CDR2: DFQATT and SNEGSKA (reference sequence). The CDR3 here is CSASTGVGEPQHF. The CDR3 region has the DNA TGCAGTGCTTCGACAGGCGTCGGGGAGCCCCAGCATTTT.

CDR3 protein: CASSPWAGSGYNEQFF. DNA of the CDR3: TGTGCCAGCAGCCCCTGGGCCGGGTCGGGGTACAATGAGCAGTTCTTC. The chain joins TRBV6-2 or TRBV6-3 to TRBJ2-1; TRBD2 is a possible D gene (5 bases). CDR1 and CDR2 (germline): MNHEY, SVGEGT. The germline V and J ends were trimmed by 6 bases and 4 bases, with 19 bases remaining between them. The CDR3 is 16 residues long.

This CDR3 reads CASSYRDAGGTEAFF. The CDR3 DNA sequence: TGTGCCAGCAGCTACCGGGACGCCGGGGGTACTGAAGCTTTCTTT. J is TRBJ1-1 and V is TRBV3-1, with a possible D match to TRBD1 (5 bases). The V end lost 5 bases, the J end lost 5 bases, and 18 bases lay between the germline ends. The CDR3 totals 15 residues. CDR1 and CDR2 from the germline V gene are LGHDT and YNNKEL (reference sequence).

In nucleotides, the CDR3 is TGTGCCAGCCACTTGTCCGGGACAGGGCCCACCGGGGAGCTGTTTTTT. This encodes CASHLSGTGPTGELFF. This chain joins TRBV7-9 and TRBJ2-2; 9 bases map to TRBD1. The trim removed 8 bases at V and 4 bases at J, leaving 11 bases unmatched. CDR1 is SEHNR and CDR2 is FQNEAQ in the germline V gene (reference sequence). The CDR3 consists of 16 residues.

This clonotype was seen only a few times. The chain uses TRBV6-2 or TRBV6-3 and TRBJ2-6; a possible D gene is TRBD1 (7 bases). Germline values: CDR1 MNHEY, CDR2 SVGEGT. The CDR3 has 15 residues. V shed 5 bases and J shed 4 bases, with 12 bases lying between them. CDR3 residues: CASSRQGGGANVLTF. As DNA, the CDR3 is TGTGCCAGCAGTCGACAGGGAGGCGGGGCCAACGTCCTGACTTTC.

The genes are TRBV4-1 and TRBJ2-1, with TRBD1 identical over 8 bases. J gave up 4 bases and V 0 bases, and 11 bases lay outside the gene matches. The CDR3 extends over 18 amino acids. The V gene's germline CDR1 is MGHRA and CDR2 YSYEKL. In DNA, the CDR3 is TGCGCCAGCAGCCAAGATCTCGTCCAGGGGGCCTTATACAATGAGCAGTTCTTC. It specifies CASSQDLVQGALYNEQFF.

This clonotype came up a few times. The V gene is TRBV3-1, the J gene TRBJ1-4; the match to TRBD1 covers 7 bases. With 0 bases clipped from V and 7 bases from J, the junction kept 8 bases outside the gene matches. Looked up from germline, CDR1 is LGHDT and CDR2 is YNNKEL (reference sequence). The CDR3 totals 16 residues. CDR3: CASSQEPGGGGEKLFF. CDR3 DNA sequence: TGTGCCAGCAGCCAAGAGCCGGGAGGGGGCGGTGAAAAACTGTTTTTT.

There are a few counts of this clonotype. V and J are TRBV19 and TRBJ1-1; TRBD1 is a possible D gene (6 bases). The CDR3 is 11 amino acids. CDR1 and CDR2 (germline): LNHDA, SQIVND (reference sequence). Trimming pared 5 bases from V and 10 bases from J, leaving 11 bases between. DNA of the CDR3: TGTGCCAGTAGTTACAGGGAGTCAGCTTTCTTT. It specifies CASSYRESAFF.

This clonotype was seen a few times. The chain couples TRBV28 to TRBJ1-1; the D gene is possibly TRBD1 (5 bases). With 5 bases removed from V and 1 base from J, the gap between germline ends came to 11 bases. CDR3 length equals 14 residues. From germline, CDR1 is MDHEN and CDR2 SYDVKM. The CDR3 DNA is TGTGCCAGCAGTGCCGACAGACCGAACACTGAAGCTTTCTTT. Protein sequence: CASSADRPNTEAFF.

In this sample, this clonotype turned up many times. CDR3 protein: CASSPGTSGRGYNEQFF. The CDR3 DNA reads as TGTGCCAGCAGCCCAGGGACTAGCGGGAGAGGGTACAATGAGCAGTTCTTC. The chain couples TRBV3-1 to TRBJ2-1; 14 nucleotides line up with TRBD2. V was clipped by 4 bases and J by 4 bases; unmatched bases: 6. Germline V gives CDR1 LGHDT, CDR2 YNNKEL (reference sequence). The CDR3 has 17 amino acids.

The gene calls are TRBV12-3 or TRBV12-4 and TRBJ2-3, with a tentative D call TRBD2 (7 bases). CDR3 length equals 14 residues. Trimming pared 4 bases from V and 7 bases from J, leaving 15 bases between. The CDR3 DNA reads TGTGCCAGCAGTTCGGGCGGGGGCGGAAATACGCAGTATTTT. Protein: CASSSGGGGNTQYF.

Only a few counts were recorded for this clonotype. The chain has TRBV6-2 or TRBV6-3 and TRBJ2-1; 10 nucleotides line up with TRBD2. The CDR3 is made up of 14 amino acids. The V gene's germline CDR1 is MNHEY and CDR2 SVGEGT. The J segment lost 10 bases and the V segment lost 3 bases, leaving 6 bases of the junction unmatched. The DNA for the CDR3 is TGTGCCAGCAGTTATTTGGTTAGCGGGGGGGAGCAGTTCTTC. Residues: CASSYLVSGGEQFF.

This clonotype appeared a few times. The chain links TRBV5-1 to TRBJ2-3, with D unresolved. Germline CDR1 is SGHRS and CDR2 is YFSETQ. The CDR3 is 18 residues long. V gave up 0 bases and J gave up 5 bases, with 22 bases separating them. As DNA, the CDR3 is TGCGCCAGCAGCTTGGGCTTGGCTAACCCAACTCTCGGAGATACGCAGTATTTT. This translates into CASSLGLANPTLGDTQYF.

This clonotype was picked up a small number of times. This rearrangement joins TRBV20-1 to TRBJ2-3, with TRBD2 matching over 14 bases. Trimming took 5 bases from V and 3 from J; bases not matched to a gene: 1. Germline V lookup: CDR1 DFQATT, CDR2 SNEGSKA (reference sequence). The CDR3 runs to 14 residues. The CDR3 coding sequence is TGCAGTGCTGGACTAGCGGGAGGTACAGATACGCAGTATTTT. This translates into CSAGLAGGTDTQYF.

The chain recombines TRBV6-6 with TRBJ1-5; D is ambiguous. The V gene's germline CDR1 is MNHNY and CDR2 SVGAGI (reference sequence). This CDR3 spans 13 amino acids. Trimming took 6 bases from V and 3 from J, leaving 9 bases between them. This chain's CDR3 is CASRKGPNQPQHF. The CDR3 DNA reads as TGTGCCAGCAGGAAGGGTCCCAATCAGCCCCAGCATTTT.

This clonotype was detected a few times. This CDR3 is CATSRGSNEQFF. CDR3 nucleotide sequence: TGTGCCACCAGTCGCGGAAGCAATGAGCAGTTCTTC. This chain joins TRBV24-1 and TRBJ2-1; no clear D gene. The germline V gene has CDR1 KGHDR and CDR2 SFDVKD. The CDR3 totals 12 residues. Trimming pared 6 bases from V and 6 bases from J, leaving 8 bases between.

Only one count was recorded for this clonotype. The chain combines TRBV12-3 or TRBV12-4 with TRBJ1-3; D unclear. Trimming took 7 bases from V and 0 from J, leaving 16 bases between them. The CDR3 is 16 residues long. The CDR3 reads CASTHTAAYSGNTIYF. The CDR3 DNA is TGTGCCAGCACCCACACTGCAGCGTACTCTGGAAACACCATATATTTT.

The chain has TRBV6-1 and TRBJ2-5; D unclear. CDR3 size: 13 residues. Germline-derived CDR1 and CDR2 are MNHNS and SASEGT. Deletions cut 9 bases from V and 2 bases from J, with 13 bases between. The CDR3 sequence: CASNGRHQETQYF. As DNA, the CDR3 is TGTGCCAGTAATGGACGGCATCAAGAGACCCAGTACTTC.

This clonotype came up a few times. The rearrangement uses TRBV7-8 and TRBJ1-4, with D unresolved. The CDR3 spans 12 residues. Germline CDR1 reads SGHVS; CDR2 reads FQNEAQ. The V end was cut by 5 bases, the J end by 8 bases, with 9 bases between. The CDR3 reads CASSRLEEKLFF. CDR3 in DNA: TGTGCCAGCAGCCGCTTGGAGGAAAAACTGTTTTTT.

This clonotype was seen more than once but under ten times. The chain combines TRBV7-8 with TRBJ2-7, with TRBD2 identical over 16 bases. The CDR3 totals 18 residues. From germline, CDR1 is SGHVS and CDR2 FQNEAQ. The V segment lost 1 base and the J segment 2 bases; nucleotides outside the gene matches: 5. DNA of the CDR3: TGTGCCAGCAGCTTAGTTCCCGGGACTAGCGGGAGGGCCTACGAGCAGTACTTC. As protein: CASSLVPGTSGRAYEQYF.